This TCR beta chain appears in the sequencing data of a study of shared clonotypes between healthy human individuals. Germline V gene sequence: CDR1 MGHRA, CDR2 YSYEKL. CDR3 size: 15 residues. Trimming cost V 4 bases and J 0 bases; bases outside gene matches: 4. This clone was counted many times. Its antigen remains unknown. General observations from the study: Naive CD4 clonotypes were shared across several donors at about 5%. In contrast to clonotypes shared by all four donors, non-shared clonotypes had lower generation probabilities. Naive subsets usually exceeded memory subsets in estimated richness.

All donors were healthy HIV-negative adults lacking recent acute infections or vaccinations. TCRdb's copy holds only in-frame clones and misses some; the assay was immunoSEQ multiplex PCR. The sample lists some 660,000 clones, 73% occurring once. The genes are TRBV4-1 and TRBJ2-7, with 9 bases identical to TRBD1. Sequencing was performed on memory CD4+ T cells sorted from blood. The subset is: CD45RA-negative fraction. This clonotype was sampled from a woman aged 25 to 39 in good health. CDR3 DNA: TGCGCCAGCAGCCCTGGACAGGGGAGCTCCTACGAGCAGTACTTC. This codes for CASSPGQGSSYEQYF.